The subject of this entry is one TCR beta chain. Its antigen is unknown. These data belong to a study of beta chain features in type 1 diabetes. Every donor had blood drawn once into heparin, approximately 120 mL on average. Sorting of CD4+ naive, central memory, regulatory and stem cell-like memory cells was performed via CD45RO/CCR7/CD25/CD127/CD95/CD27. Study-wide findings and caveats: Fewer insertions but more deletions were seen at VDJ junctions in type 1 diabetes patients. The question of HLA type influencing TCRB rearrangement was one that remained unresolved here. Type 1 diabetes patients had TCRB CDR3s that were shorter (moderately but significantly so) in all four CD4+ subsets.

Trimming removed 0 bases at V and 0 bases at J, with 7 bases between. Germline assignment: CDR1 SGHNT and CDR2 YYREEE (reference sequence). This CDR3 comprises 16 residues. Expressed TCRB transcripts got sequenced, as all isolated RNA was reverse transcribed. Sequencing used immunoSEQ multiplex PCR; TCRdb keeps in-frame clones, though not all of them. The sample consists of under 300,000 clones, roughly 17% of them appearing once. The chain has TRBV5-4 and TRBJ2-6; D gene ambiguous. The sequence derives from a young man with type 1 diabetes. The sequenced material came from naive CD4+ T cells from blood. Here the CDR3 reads CASSLAPGSGANVLTF. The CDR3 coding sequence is TGTGCCAGCAGCTTGGCTCCAGGCTCTGGGGCCAACGTCCTGACTTTC.